Presented here are 9 T cell receptor beta chains from one specimen sequenced in a study of PD-L1 blockade in urothelial cancer. Time point denoted: peripheral blood 6 weeks after treatment start. TCRdb's copy holds only in-frame clones and misses some; the assay was immunoSEQ multiplex PCR. The top ten clones hold roughly 2.3% of a sample with 100,000 to 150,000 clones, more than 70% of them seen once. The specimen was PBMCs, collected around atezolizumab (anti-PD-L1) treatment. The receptors were gathered from a man aged 45-65 years with urothelial cancer.

The chain carries TRBV18 and TRBJ2-5; D gene unclear. V lost 2 bases to trimming and J lost 4 bases, with 17 bases between them. The CDR3 has 16 amino acids. Germline V lookup: CDR1 KGHSH, CDR2 LQKENI. CDR3 sequence reads: CASSPIVVQFSETQYF. The CDR3 DNA is TGTGCCAGCTCACCAATCGTGGTTCAGTTTTCAGAGACCCAGTACTTC. The whole variable domain, remainder taken from reference TRBV18 and TRBJ2-5, is NAGVMQNPRHLVRRRGQEARLRCSPMKGHSHVYWYRQLPEEGLKFMVYLQKENIIDESGMPKERFSAEFPKEGPSILRIQQVVRGDSAAYFCASSPIVVQFSETQYFGPGTRLLVL.

The chain couples TRBV5-1 to TRBJ2-2; 9 bases map to TRBD1. Germline CDR1 reads SGHRS; CDR2 reads YFSETQ. Unmatched junction bases numbered 13, after V lost 7 bases and J lost 6 bases. The CDR3 length is 16 residues. The CDR3 coding sequence is TGCGCCAGCGGACAGGGGAGTCAATTAATAGCCGGGGAGCTGTTTTTT. Translated, it gives CASGQGSQLIAGELFF.

This sequence joins TRBV28 and TRBJ2-2; TRBD1 matches 8 bases. In germline, CDR1 is MDHEN, CDR2 SYDVKM. Trimming took 6 bases from V and 2 from J; bases not matched to a gene: 5. CDR3 length equals 15 residues. CDR3 amino acids: CASRSGQGNTGELFF. CDR3 nucleotides: TGTGCCAGCAGGAGTGGACAGGGAAACACCGGGGAGCTGTTTTTT.

This chain connects TRBV27 to TRBJ1-6; 10 bases fit TRBD1. The CDR3 spans 15 residues. V trimming: 2 bases; J trimming: 9 bases; junction bases outside the gene matches: 4. CDR1 is MNHEY and CDR2 is SMNVEV in the germline V gene (reference sequence). The CDR3 DNA is TGTGCCAGCAGTTTACCGGGACAGGGGATTTCACCCCTCCACTTT. Amino acid sequence: CASSLPGQGISPLHF.

CDR3 sequence reads: CASSLLVLGHEQFF. CDR3 nucleotide sequence: TGCGCCAGCAGCCTACTAGTGTTAGGGCATGAGCAGTTCTTC. V and J are TRBV5-1 and TRBJ2-1, with D possibly matching TRBD2 (5 bases). V shed 4 bases and J shed 8 bases, with 16 bases lying between them. The CDR3 consists of 14 residues. The V gene's germline CDR1 is SGHRS and CDR2 YFSETQ.

The J gene is TRBJ1-1, the V gene TRBV7-2, with TRBD1 matching 8 bases. J was trimmed by 0 bases and V by 1 base; bases with no gene match: 10. The germline V gene encodes CDR1 SGHTA and CDR2 FQGNSA. The length of the CDR3 is 18 residues. The CDR3 nucleotides read TGTGCCAGCAGCTTAGGCTATCCCGGGACAGGATTGAACACTGAAGCTTTCTTT. This sequence encodes CASSLGYPGTGLNTEAFF.

This clone was found once. The chain has TRBV5-1 and TRBJ2-1; the match to TRBD2 covers 7 bases. Germline CDR1 and CDR2: SGHRS and YFSETQ. V was pared by 0 bases and J by 13 bases, with 7 bases of the junction left unmatched. The CDR3 totals 13 residues. The CDR3 nucleotides are TGCGCCAGCAGCTTGGGTCCTAGCGGTGCTCAGTTCTTC. This encodes CASSLGPSGAQFF.

The CDR3 protein is CASSIRRGDEQFF. As DNA, the CDR3 is TGTGCCAGTAGTATACGGCGAGGCGATGAGCAGTTCTTC. The chain employs TRBV19 and TRBJ2-1; the D is unclear. Germline V gives CDR1 LNHDA, CDR2 SQIVND (reference sequence). The V end was cut by 2 bases, the J end by 8 bases, with 10 bases between. The CDR3 has 13 residues.

The genes are TRBV12-2 and TRBJ2-1; TRBD1 is the table's D call and was not checked against the DNA. TRBV12-2 is marked as a pseudogene. This CDR3 contains 13 residues. CDR3 region: CASGPGECDEQFF. DNA of the CDR3: TGTGCAAGCGGGCCAGGGGAGTGCGATGAGCAGTTCTTC.